Listed here are 16 T cell receptor beta chains from one sample, sequenced in a study of cytomegalovirus exposure and HLA in healthy donors. The PCR contained 60 Vbeta and 13 Jbeta primers. Profiled with immunoSEQ multiplex PCR; TCRdb holds only in-frame clones, not every one. This table has 95,000 to 150,000 clones, 66% appearing once. Sequenced input: PBMCs. The receptors were sampled from a man younger than 35 in good health and CMV-seronegative.

V gene TRBV9 combines with J gene TRBJ2-2; no reliable D call. The germline CDR1 and CDR2 sequences are SGDLS and YYNGEE. The CDR3 is made up of 14 amino acids. V lost 5 bases and J lost 4, with 12 bases in between. The CDR3 protein is CASRLRVGTGELFF. The CDR3 nucleotides are TGTGCCAGCAGATTGCGCGTCGGCACCGGGGAGCTGTTTTTT. Full variable domain (rest looked up from reference TRBV9 and TRBJ2-2): DSGVTQTPKHLITATGQRVTLRCSPRSGDLSVYWYQQSLDQGLQFLIQYYNGEERAKGNILERFSAQQFPDLHSELNLSSLELGDSALYFCASRLRVGTGELFFGEGSRLTVL.

The chain uses TRBV6-5 and TRBJ1-1; D not resolved. Between the trimmed V and J ends, which lost 5 bases and 9 bases, there was a span of 13 bases. Germline V gives CDR1 MNHEY, CDR2 SVGAGI. CDR3 length equals 12 residues. The CDR3 spells CASSKTPAQAFF. CDR3 bases: TGTGCCAGCAGTAAGACTCCCGCGCAAGCTTTCTTT.

This clone was detected a few times. CDR3 sequence: CASSPLRQVKAEAFF. The CDR3 DNA follows: TGTGCCAGCAGCCCACTCCGGCAGGTAAAGGCTGAAGCTTTCTTT. V and J are TRBV5-4 and TRBJ1-1; D call uncertain. This CDR3 region has 15 residues. Germline lookup yields CDR1 SGHNT and CDR2 YYREEE (reference sequence). The ends were cut back, 4 bases at V and 6 bases at J, with 19 bases in the middle.

The chain employs TRBV28 and TRBJ1-2; 7 bases map to TRBD1. V was pared by 2 bases and J by 6 bases, with 6 bases of the junction left unmatched. This CDR3 spans 14 amino acids. Germline V gene data show CDR1 as MDHEN and CDR2 as SYDVKM. CDR3 sequence: CASSLDDRVNGYTF. CDR3 nucleotide sequence: TGTGCCAGCAGTTTAGACGACAGGGTAAATGGCTACACCTTC.

The chain joins TRBV30 to TRBJ2-7; 8 bases align to TRBD2. Germline values: CDR1 GTSNPN, CDR2 SVGIG (reference sequence). Germline trimming cut 0 bases from V and 4 bases from J; bases unmatched to any gene: 2. CDR3 size: 13 residues. In nucleotides, the CDR3 is TGTGCCTGGAGTGTATCGGGAGGGTACGAGCAGTACTTC. Translation: CAWSVSGGYEQYF.

This clone appeared a single time. The germline gene is not matched at one end of the junction; a read error may be the cause. This chain joins TRBV5-1 and TRBJ2-5; D perhaps matches TRBD1 (6 bases). Germline V gives CDR1 SGHRS, CDR2 YFSETQ. The CDR3 spans 15 residues. CDR3 in amino acids: CSSSLSGHTQETQYF. In nucleotides, the CDR3 is TGCTCCAGCAGCTTGTCGGGACACACACAAGAGACCCAGTACTTC.

This sequence joins TRBV6-8 and TRBJ2-2, with D unresolved. Trimming cost V 11 bases and J 3 bases, with 13 bases left between them. CDR3 length: 13 residues. The germline V gene has CDR1 MNHGY and CDR2 SAAAGT. This CDR3 is CAQAPVDTGELFF. The CDR3 coding sequence is TGTGCCCAGGCCCCGGTGGACACCGGGGAGCTGTTTTTT.

The V and J genes are TRBV15 and TRBJ1-2, with 11 bases aligning to TRBD1. The CDR3 extends over 15 amino acids. The germline V gene encodes CDR1 LNHNV and CDR2 YYDKDF (reference sequence). V gave up 4 bases and J gave up 7 bases; unmatched junction bases: 8. CDR3 sequence reads: CATSTMSGTGGGYTF. Written as DNA, the CDR3 is TGTGCCACCAGCACCATGTCCGGGACAGGGGGTGGCTACACCTTC.

The chain couples TRBV5-4 to TRBJ2-2, with 11 bases lining up with TRBD2. The CDR3 runs 16 residues. The germline gives CDR1 SGHNT, CDR2 YYREEE (reference sequence). V trimming: 4 bases; J trimming: 4 bases; junction bases outside the gene matches: 6. CDR3 region: CASSERTSGPTGELFF. CDR3 DNA sequence: TGTGCCAGCAGCGAACGGACTAGCGGGCCCACCGGGGAGCTGTTTTTT.

This clone was counted only a few times. The chain links TRBV28 to TRBJ2-3, with 8 positions matching TRBD2. The trim removed 4 bases at V and 2 bases at J, leaving 8 bases unmatched. Germline CDR1 is MDHEN and CDR2 is SYDVKM. This CDR3 has 16 amino acids. The CDR3 protein is CASSSLAGRLTDTQYF. DNA for the CDR3: TGTGCCAGCAGTTCCTTAGCGGGGCGCCTCACAGATACGCAGTATTTT.

The chain has TRBV4-1 and TRBJ2-1, with D possibly being TRBD2 (5 bases). The CDR3 loop spans 15 amino acids. In germline, CDR1 is MGHRA, CDR2 YSYEKL. Trimming cost V 4 bases and J 0 bases, with 10 bases left between them. CDR3 nucleotides: TGCGCCAGCAGCCTCACGCTAGCCTCCTACAATGAGCAGTTCTTC. It specifies CASSLTLASYNEQFF.

This clone was seen only a few times. The gene calls are TRBV5-4 and TRBJ2-3; 9 bases map to TRBD2. The germline CDR1 and CDR2 sequences are SGHNT and YYREEE (reference sequence). The CDR3 contains 16 residues. Trimming at V came to 0 bases and at J to 2 bases, leaving 4 bases not matched to a gene. Written as DNA, the CDR3 is TGTGCCAGCAGCTTGGGTCTAGCGGGGAACACAGATACGCAGTATTTT. Translated, it gives CASSLGLAGNTDTQYF.

J is TRBJ2-5 and V is TRBV12-2; TRBD2, the D gene given by the table, was not confirmed from the DNA. TRBV12-2 is labeled a pseudogene. The CDR3 is made up of 19 amino acids. CDR3 sequence (DNA): TGTGCAAGTCGCTCATCGACTATTTACTCCAGACCAAAATGGGGGGAGCAGTACTTC. Its translation: CASRSSTIYSRPKWGEQYF.

The V gene is TRBV5-4, the J gene TRBJ1-2; 7 bases fit TRBD1. CDR1 and CDR2 (germline): SGHNT, YYREEE (reference sequence). With V trimmed by 0 bases and J by 8 bases, 7 bases remained unmatched. This CDR3 region has 14 residues. CDR3 residues: CASSLGQGVDGYTF. CDR3 nucleotide sequence: TGTGCCAGCAGCTTGGGACAGGGAGTCGACGGCTACACCTTC.

V is TRBV28 and J is TRBJ2-7; D is perhaps TRBD1 (6 bases). V gave up 3 bases and J gave up 5 bases, with 11 bases separating them. The germline CDR1 and CDR2 sequences are MDHEN and SYDVKM. This CDR3 is 13 amino acids long. CDR3 sequence reads: CASSLGAWDEQYF. The CDR3 region has the DNA TGTGCCAGCAGTTTGGGGGCTTGGGACGAGCAGTACTTC.

V and J are TRBV15 and TRBJ1-4; D is uncertain. The V end lost 1 base, the J end lost 7 bases, and 13 bases lay between the germline ends. The CDR3 extends over 15 amino acids. Per germline, CDR1 LNHNV and CDR2 YYDKDF (reference sequence). The CDR3 loop is CATSRVGGSAEKLFF. The CDR3 DNA reads as TGTGCCACCAGCAGAGTCGGAGGTTCCGCTGAAAAACTGTTTTTT.